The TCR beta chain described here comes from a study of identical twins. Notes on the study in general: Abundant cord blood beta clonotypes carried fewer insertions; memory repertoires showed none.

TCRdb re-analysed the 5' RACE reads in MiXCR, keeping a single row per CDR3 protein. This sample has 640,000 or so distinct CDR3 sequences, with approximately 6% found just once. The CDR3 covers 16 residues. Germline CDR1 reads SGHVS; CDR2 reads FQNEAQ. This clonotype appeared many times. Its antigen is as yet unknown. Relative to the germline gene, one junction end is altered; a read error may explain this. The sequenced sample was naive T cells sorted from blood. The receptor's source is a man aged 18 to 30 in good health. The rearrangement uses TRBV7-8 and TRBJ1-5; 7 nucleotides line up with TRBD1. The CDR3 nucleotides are TGTGCCAGCAGATTAGGCGGTGGACAGGGCAATCAGCCCCAGCATTTT. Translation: CASRLGGGQGNQPQHF. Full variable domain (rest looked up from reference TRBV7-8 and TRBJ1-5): GAGVSQSPRYKVAKRGQDVALRCDPISGHVSLFWYQQALGQGPEFLTYFQNEAQLDKSGLPSDRFFAERPEGSVSTLKIQRTQQEDSAVYLCASRLGGGQGNQPQHFGDGTRLSIL.